Below, 6 T cell receptor beta chains from the same sample are listed, as sequenced in a study of T-cell memory formation after mild COVID-19. Each CDR3 protein is one row after TCRdb ran MiXCR on the 5' RACE reads. This table holds about 210,000 distinct CDR3 sequences, roughly a tenth found once. The specimen sequenced was PBMCs or a T cell subset sorted from them (not recorded which). The receptors were gathered from a young man who had mild COVID-19 (a few samples of this study predate the infection). Cell type and time point are not known.

This clonotype was recorded at least ten times. The chain combines TRBV5-1 with TRBJ1-3; TRBD1 might be the D (5 bases). The CDR3 loop spans 16 amino acids. From germline, CDR1 is SGHRS and CDR2 YFSETQ. Between the trimmed V and J ends, which lost 3 bases and 0 bases, there was a span of 13 bases. The CDR3 protein is CASSWGRSDSGNTIYF. The CDR3 DNA reads as TGCGCCAGCAGCTGGGGACGGTCCGACTCTGGAAACACCATATATTTT. The full variable domain, in which reference TRBV5-1 and TRBJ1-3 provide the parts outside the CDR3, is KAGVTQTPRYLIKTRGQQVTLSCSPISGHRSVSWYQQTPGQGLQFLFEYFSETQRNKGNFPGRFSGRQFSNSRSEMNVSTLELGDSALYLCASSWGRSDSGNTIYFGEGSWLTVV.

The chain links TRBV4-1 to TRBJ1-2; a weak D match, TRBD1 (6 bases). The CDR3 is 14 amino acids. Trimming left V 0 bases short and J 9 bases short, with 14 bases between. Germline CDR1 is MGHRA and CDR2 is YSYEKL. The CDR3 protein is CASSQEIRQVRYTF. CDR3 DNA sequence: TGCGCCAGCAGCCAAGAAATCAGACAGGTTCGCTACACCTTC.

In its sample, this clonotype was seen a few times. V gene TRBV7-9 combines with J gene TRBJ1-1, with D hard to call. Germline CDR1 and CDR2: SEHNR and FQNEAQ (reference sequence). CDR3 length: 14 amino acids. Trimming shortened V by 6 bases and J by 5 bases, and 16 bases separated the two germline ends. The CDR3, as DNA: TGTGCCAGCAGAAATTCCTACGGGGAGACTGAAGCTTTCTTT. Protein: CASRNSYGETEAFF.

This chain uses TRBV7-2 with TRBJ1-3; possibly TRBD1 for D (5 bases). The CDR3 is made up of 13 amino acids. The germline gives CDR1 SGHTA, CDR2 FQGNSA. V was shortened by 2 bases and J by 6 bases, with 8 bases between the two germline ends. DNA for the CDR3: TGTGCCAGCAGCTTACCGGGGGAAAACACCATATATTTT. This codes for CASSLPGENTIYF.

This clonotype occurred a few times. In DNA form, the CDR3 reads TGTGCCAGCAGCTTACTAGCGGGGGGCCTGGTTACCTACGAGCAGTACTTC. Translating gives CASSLLAGGLVTYEQYF. The chain employs TRBV11-2 and TRBJ2-7; 11 nucleotides align to TRBD2. The germline gives CDR1 SGHAT, CDR2 FQNNGV. The CDR3 is 17 residues long. Germline trimming cut 2 bases from V and 2 bases from J; bases unmatched to any gene: 8.

This chain uses TRBV6-2 or TRBV6-3 with TRBJ2-7; TRBD1 agrees at 9 bases. V shed 5 bases and J 7 bases; nucleotides not matched to a gene: 12. CDR3 length: 15 amino acids. Germline values: CDR1 MNHEY, CDR2 SVGEGT. The CDR3 reads CASSRSGTGYGEQYV. The CDR3 DNA reads TGTGCCAGCAGTCGCTCCGGGACAGGGTACGGGGAGCAGTACGTC.